This T cell receptor beta chain was sequenced for a study of blood T cells in healthy people across ages. General observations from the study: Naive T cell percentage by flow cytometry tracked strongly with beta diversity. Older age coincided with a roughly linear decline in TCR beta diversity per million T cells.

Turning to this clonotype: Its matching antigen is unknown.

A second about 7 to 11 cycle PCR used barcoded and J-beta primers. TCRdb redid the calling of the 5' RACE reads with MiXCR, one entry per CDR3 protein. The sample includes around 1,500,000 distinct CDR3 sequences, approximately 38% seen only once; the top ten take 7.9%. Germline V lookup: CDR1 SQVTM, CDR2 ANQGSEA. CDR3 length: 14 residues. V lost 3 bases, J lost 1 base, and 5 bases stayed unmatched. The sequencing sample was made of blood. The receptor's source is a woman aged 18-29 years in good health. This chain connects TRBV29-1 to TRBJ1-2; 7 bases line up with TRBD1. CDR3 amino acids: CSVDGTADNYGYTF. The DNA of the CDR3 is TGCAGCGTTGACGGGACAGCGGATAACTATGGCTACACCTTC.